Below are 24 T cell receptor beta chains sequenced from a single sample in a study of T cell responses to AZD1222 COVID-19 vaccine. The table came from immunoSEQ multiplex PCR; TCRdb's copy has only in-frame clones and leaves some out. The repertoire consists of roughly 150,000 clones, with under 95% occurring once and the leading ten covering around 1%. The sample was peripheral blood, taken 28 days after the second AZD1222 dose. These receptors were obtained from an adult who received the AZD1222 COVID-19 vaccine.

The V call is TRBV7-9, the J call TRBJ1-6; the D gene is possibly TRBD1 (6 bases). Trimming left V 10 bases short and J 7 bases short, with 17 bases between. The CDR3 loop spans 14 amino acids. Germline CDR1 SEHNR, CDR2 FQNEAQ (reference sequence). In DNA form, the CDR3 reads TGTGCCACCTCGAGGGGGGCCCTGAATTCACCCCTCCACTTT. Translated: CATSRGALNSPLHF.

The J gene is TRBJ1-4, the V gene TRBV6-5; D unresolved. Deletions cut 5 bases from V and 4 bases from J, with 14 bases between. The CDR3 covers 15 residues. Germline V lookup: CDR1 MNHEY, CDR2 SVGAGI. CDR3 region: CASSPVSFYNEKLFF. In DNA, the CDR3 is TGTGCCAGCAGTCCAGTCTCTTTCTATAATGAAAAACTGTTTTTT.

J is TRBJ1-2 and V is TRBV7-2; D is uncertain. Trimming cost V 1 base and J 8 bases, with 20 bases left between them. Germline CDR1 is SGHTA and CDR2 is FQGNSA. The CDR3 consists of 16 residues. This chain's CDR3 is CASSLVSGLDVRGYTF. In DNA form, the CDR3 reads TGTGCCAGCAGCTTAGTCTCGGGCCTAGATGTTAGGGGCTACACCTTC.

The gene calls are TRBV3-1 (or the pseudogene TRBV3-2) and TRBJ2-7, with D unresolved. CDR3 length equals 11 residues. Germline V gives CDR1 LGHDT, CDR2 YNNKEL (reference sequence). The V end lost 3 bases, the J end lost 6 bases, and 6 bases lay between the germline ends. As DNA, the CDR3 is TGTGCCAGCAGCCACTCCACCGAGCAGTACTTC. Its protein is CASSHSTEQYF.

The chain recombines TRBV5-4 with TRBJ2-2; 12 nucleotides align to TRBD1. The CDR3 is 16 amino acids. After removal of 4 bases from V and 5 bases from J, the junction contained 6 bases not matched to a gene. Germline V gene data show CDR1 as SGHNT and CDR2 as YYREEE (reference sequence). The DNA of the CDR3 is TGTGCCAGCAGCCCGGGACAGGGGGCTGTGACCGGGGAGCTGTTTTTT. Residues: CASSPGQGAVTGELFF. The full variable domain, in which reference TRBV5-4 and TRBJ2-2 provide the parts outside the CDR3, is ETGVTQSPTHLIKTRGQQVTLRCSSQSGHNTVSWYQQALGQGPQFIFQYYREEENGRGNFPPRFSGLQFPNYSSELNVNALELDDSALYLCASSPGQGAVTGELFFGEGSRLTVL.

V usage is TRBV19 and J usage is TRBJ1-6; a possible D gene is TRBD1 (6 bases). The CDR3 length is 16 residues. V was trimmed by 4 bases and J by 4 bases, leaving 14 bases between them. Germline V CDR1 and CDR2: LNHDA, SQIVND (reference sequence). The chain's CDR3 is CASSRDNQKYNSPLHF. CDR3 coding DNA: TGTGCCAGTAGTAGGGACAATCAGAAATATAATTCACCCCTCCACTTT.

V is TRBV10-3 and J is TRBJ1-5, with D perhaps matching TRBD1 (5 bases). The germline V gene has CDR1 ENHRY and CDR2 SYGVKD. Trimming cost V 6 bases and J 2 bases, with 8 bases left between them. There are 13 residues in the CDR3. The CDR3: CAIRGDGNQPQHF. In nucleotides, the CDR3 is TGTGCCATCAGGGGGGACGGCAATCAGCCCCAGCATTTT.

The chain uses TRBV9 and TRBJ1-2, with D uncertain. The CDR3 is 12 amino acids. Germline V gives CDR1 SGDLS, CDR2 YYNGEE. Deletions cut 3 bases from V and 8 bases from J, with 11 bases between. CDR3 residues: CASSDPLRGYTF. The CDR3 DNA sequence: TGTGCCAGCAGCGACCCACTCCGCGGCTACACCTTC.

V usage is TRBV2 and J usage is TRBJ1-3; no definite D call. Germline V CDR1 and CDR2: SNHLY, FYNNEI. The CDR3 runs 13 residues. V shed 5 bases and J shed 1 base, with 6 bases lying between them. The CDR3 region is CASSKASGNTIYF. The CDR3 DNA follows: TGTGCCAGCAGTAAGGCTTCTGGAAACACCATATATTTT.

The genes are TRBV6-4 and TRBJ1-5; 9 bases match TRBD1. Looked up from germline, CDR1 is MRHNA and CDR2 is SNTAGT. The V gene end was trimmed by 5 bases and the J gene end by 5 bases; junction bases not matched to a gene: 7. The CDR3 is 15 residues long. CDR3 sequence (DNA): TGTGCCAGCAGTCCTAGGGACAGGGTCGATCAGCCCCAGCATTTT. Its protein product is CASSPRDRVDQPQHF.

V and J are TRBV10-1 and TRBJ1-2, with a weak D call TRBD1 (5 bases). CDR1 is WNHNN and CDR2 is SYGVQD in the germline V gene (reference sequence). This CDR3 has 16 residues. The V gene lost 0 bases and the J gene lost 4 bases, with 15 bases spanning the gap. CDR3 DNA sequence: TGCGCCAGCAGTGAGTCAAGGGGCCCAGGGCGCTATGGCTACACCTTC. Translating gives CASSESRGPGRYGYTF.

This chain links TRBV13 with TRBJ1-2, with D maybe TRBD1 (6 bases). CDR1 PRHDT and CDR2 FYEKMQ come from the germline V gene (reference sequence). Deletions cut 5 bases from V and 3 bases from J, with 22 bases between. The CDR3 length is 17 residues. The CDR3 coding sequence is TGTGCCAGCAGCAGAACCGACAGGCTCCCTATCCACTATGGCTACACCTTC. This encodes CASSRTDRLPIHYGYTF.

The chain recombines TRBV5-1 with TRBJ2-7; a possible D gene is TRBD1 (6 bases). Per germline, CDR1 SGHRS and CDR2 YFSETQ. CDR3 length: 14 amino acids. With 0 bases removed from V and 3 bases from J, the gap between germline ends came to 10 bases. The DNA of the CDR3 is TGCGCCAGCAGCTTGGTGGGACAAAACTACGAGCAGTACTTC. It encodes CASSLVGQNYEQYF.

The chain carries TRBV19 and TRBJ1-5, with 9 bases identical to TRBD1. V was pared by 10 bases and J by 2 bases, with 9 bases of the junction left unmatched. The CDR3 contains 15 residues. Germline V gene data show CDR1 as LNHDA and CDR2 as SQIVND (reference sequence). CDR3 in amino acids: CATKDRGRGNQPQHF. CDR3 DNA: TGTGCCACCAAGGACAGGGGTCGCGGCAATCAGCCCCAGCATTTT.

The rearrangement uses TRBV15 and TRBJ2-5; 9 bases map to TRBD2. V lost 5 bases to trimming and J lost 0 bases; unmatched junction nucleotides: 7. This CDR3 comprises 16 residues. The germline CDR1 and CDR2 sequences are LNHNV and YYDKDF (reference sequence). The CDR3 sequence is CATSSAGGRYQETQYF. For the CDR3, the DNA is TGTGCCACCAGCTCGGCGGGGGGGCGGTACCAAGAGACCCAGTACTTC.

The chain couples TRBV6-5 to TRBJ2-1, with TRBD1 identical over 8 bases. The germline V gene has CDR1 MNHEY and CDR2 SVGAGI. The CDR3 consists of 11 residues. V trimming: 3 bases; J trimming: 14 bases; junction bases outside the gene matches: 3. The chain's CDR3 is CASSYETGEFF. In DNA, the CDR3 is TGTGCCAGCAGTTATGAGACAGGGGAGTTCTTC.

The chain combines TRBV3-1 (or the pseudogene TRBV3-2) with TRBJ2-7; no clear D. This CDR3 comprises 16 residues. The ends were cut back, 4 bases at V and 3 bases at J, with 19 bases in the middle. CDR1 is LGHDT and CDR2 is YNNKEL in the germline V gene (reference sequence). This chain's CDR3 is CASSLRTGSSYYEQYF. CDR3 in DNA: TGTGCCAGCAGCCTCCGGACGGGCAGCTCATACTACGAGCAGTACTTC.

The chain is built from TRBV6-5 and TRBJ1-3; 7 nucleotides agree with TRBD1. The CDR3 contains 15 residues. V shed 6 bases, J shed 2 bases, and the junction held 7 bases outside the gene matches. CDR1 MNHEY and CDR2 SVGAGI come from the germline V gene. DNA for the CDR3: TGTGCCAGCAGGTGGAGGGGGCGAACTGGAAACACCATATATTTT. Translation gives CASRWRGRTGNTIYF.

The chain couples TRBV2 to TRBJ1-1; maybe TRBD1 (6 bases). V was cut by 4 bases and J by 1 base, with 10 bases left in between. CDR1 is SNHLY and CDR2 is FYNNEI in the germline V gene. The CDR3 consists of 14 residues. The DNA for the CDR3 is TGTGCCAGCAGTGCCGAGGGGGGGAACACTGAAGCTTTCTTT. Translation: CASSAEGGNTEAFF.

The chain employs TRBV6-5 and TRBJ1-2, with D hard to call. V was cut by 5 bases and J by 3 bases, with 13 bases left in between. The germline gives CDR1 MNHEY, CDR2 SVGAGI. The CDR3 runs to 14 residues. CDR3 residues: CASSRPMGYYGYTF. The DNA for the CDR3 is TGTGCCAGCAGTAGACCCATGGGATACTATGGCTACACCTTC.

This chain joins TRBV30 and TRBJ1-2, with D possibly TRBD1 on 5 matching bases. Germline values: CDR1 GTSNPN, CDR2 SVGIG (reference sequence). The ends were cut back, 1 base at V and 4 bases at J, with 13 bases in the middle. The CDR3 is made up of 14 amino acids. CDR3 sequence: CAWSDKGAVYGYTF. In nucleotides, the CDR3 is TGTGCCTGGAGTGATAAAGGGGCAGTCTATGGCTACACCTTC.

J is TRBJ2-3 and V is TRBV18, with TRBD2 identical over 9 bases. After removal of 6 bases from V and 2 bases from J, the junction contained 3 bases not matched to a gene. Germline V gene data show CDR1 as KGHSH and CDR2 as LQKENI. This CDR3 is built from 14 residues. CDR3 protein: CASSSGGTTDTQYF. In DNA form, the CDR3 reads TGTGCCAGCTCTAGCGGGGGCACCACAGATACGCAGTATTTT.

The chain uses TRBV3-1 (or the pseudogene TRBV3-2) and TRBJ1-4, with unresolved D. V was pared by 3 bases and J by 6 bases, with 14 bases between. CDR1 LGHDT and CDR2 YNNKEL come from the germline V gene (reference sequence). There are 15 residues in the CDR3. The CDR3 bases are TGTGCCAGCAGCCATACGACTGGTACCGATGAAAAACTGTTTTTT. Amino acids: CASSHTTGTDEKLFF.

The chain employs TRBV29-1 and TRBJ2-7, with 9 bases aligning to TRBD1. The germline V gene has CDR1 SQVTM and CDR2 ANQGSEA. The CDR3 is 14 amino acids. V dropped 4 bases and J dropped 6; count of bases not matched to a gene: 10. CDR3 residues: CSVGERTGASEQYF. CDR3 sequence (DNA): TGCAGCGTTGGTGAGAGGACAGGGGCGAGCGAGCAGTACTTC.